These T cell receptor beta chains were read from a single sample in a study of tumor and adjacent non-tumor tissue in lung cancer. TCRdb processed the multiplex PCR reads anew with MiXCR; each CDR3 protein has one entry. The sample yields about 90,000 distinct CDR3 sequences, 75% to 85% seen once. The material sequenced was distant non-tumor lung tissue. These receptors originate from a woman between 50 and 59 years old with non-small cell lung cancer. Both conserved end residues are part of each CDR3. The D gene is left open where the match is weak. The size of a clone is reported for some rows only, either as once, few or many, or as a class for expanded clones.

TRBJ2-7 | once | . | TRBV11-3 | TGTACCAACAGCCCCCTTGAAGGAGTGGGGTCCGAGCAGTACTTC | CTNSPLEGVGSEQYF
TRBJ2-7 | . | . | TRBV6-5 | TGTGCCAGCAGTTACTCCCATTCAAACGGGGCATGGGATTTC | CASSYSHSNGAWDF
TRBJ2-3 | once | . | TRBV7-8 | TGTGCCAGTAGCTTTGACACGAGCCCCACAGATACGCAGTATTTT | CASSFDTSPTDTQYF
TRBJ1-1 | . | . | TRBV29-1 | TGCTGCGTAGGGGACACTGAAGCTTTCTTT | CCVGDTEAFF
TRBJ2-7 | . | . | TRBV4-2 | TGTGCCAGCAGCCGTGCAGTAGAGGCGGACCTCTACGAGCAGTACTTC | CASSRAVEADLYEQYF
TRBJ2-3 | many | TRBD1 | TRBV7-2 | TGTGCCAGCAGCTCGGACCGGACAGGCCCAGATACGCAGTATTTT | CASSSDRTGPDTQYF
TRBJ2-2 | . | . | TRBV13 | TGTGCCAGCATTCGCCGAATAGGGATTGTAATCGGGGAGCTGTTTTTT | CASIRRIGIVIGELFF
TRBJ2-5 | few | TRBD1 | TRBV4-1 | TGCGCCAGCGGCCAGCGCTGGGACAGAGGATGGGCGGTCCCAGAGACCCAGTACTTC | CASGQRWDRGWAVPETQYF
TRBJ2-3 | . | TRBD2 | TRBV20-1 | TGCAGTGCTTGTTCTGCGGGAGAGACAGATACGCAGTATTTT | CSACSAGETDTQYF
TRBJ2-6 | once | TRBD2 | TRBV7-9 | TGTGCCAGCAACGCGCCGACTAGCGGGACTGGGGCCAACGTCCTGACTTTC | CASNAPTSGTGANVLTF
TRBJ2-7 | . | TRBD2 | TRBV4-2 | TGTGCCAGCAGCAAAGATGGGACTAGCAGGAGTTACGAGCAGTACTTC | CASSKDGTSRSYEQYF
TRBJ1-5 | . | . | TRBV5-1 | TGTGCCAGCAGCTTGATAGCAGGGGAAGGACAGCCCCGGCATTTT | CASSLIAGEGQPRHF
TRBJ1-6 | . | TRBD1 | TRBV5-4 | TGTGCAAGCAGCGAACCGGGACAGTTTAATTCACCCCTCCGCTTT | CASSEPGQFNSPLRF
TRBJ1-2 | . | TRBD1 | TRBV6-6 | TGTTCCAGCAGTGCACAGGGGGCGCGCTATGGCTTCACCTTC | CSSSAQGARYGFTF
TRBJ2-5 | . | . | TRBV12-3/TRBV12-4 | TGTGCCAGCAGTTTAAGGGAGACCCATTATTTC | CASSLRETHYF
TRBJ2-7 | . | . | TRBV4-2 | TGTTCCAGCAGCCATGCAGTAGGGGCGGTCCCTTACGAACAGTACTTC | CSSSHAVGAVPYEQYF
TRBJ2-3 | once | . | TRBV6-4 | TGTGCCAGCAGTACGGGAGACACAGGTACGCAGTATTTT | CASSTGDTGTQYF
TRBJ2-2 | few | TRBD2 | TRBV6-6 | TGTGCCGGCATTCTACCTGGACTAGCGGGAGAAACCGGGGAGCTGTTTTTT | CAGILPGLAGETGELFF
TRBJ2-1 | . | . | TRBV29-1 | TGCAGCATTCGCTTTAATCCCTTCGATGAACAGTTCTTC | CSIRFNPFDEQFF
TRBJ2-5 | . | . | TRBV6-6 | TGTACCAGTAGTCCCCCTGACCCAGCTGGGGAGACCCAGTACTTC | CTSSPPDPAGETQYF
TRBJ2-7 | many | TRBD1 | TRBV10-3 | TGTGCCATCAGTGAGTCCCCGGGACAGGCCCCATCCTACGAGCAGTACTTC | CAISESPGQAPSYEQYF
TRBJ1-4 | once | . | TRBV12-3/TRBV12-4 | TGTGGCAGCCACCCCCACAAAACAGGAGGAGGAGAAAAACCGTTTTTT | CGSHPHKTGGGEKPFF
TRBJ2-1 | . | . | TRBV11-2 | TGTGCCAGCAGCTTGGAACCCGGACAGAGATTCATTGAGCAGTTCTTC | CASSLEPGQRFIEQFF
TRBJ2-7 | . | . | TRBV4-1 | TGCACCAGCAGCTACAGACATGGTAGCTGGGAGCAGTACTTC | CTSSYRHGSWEQYF
TRBJ2-3 | once | . | TRBV6-6 | TGTGCCAGCATCGATGACAGTACCAAAGATACACAGTATTTT | CASIDDSTKDTQYF
TRBJ1-1 | . | TRBD1 | TRBV12-3/TRBV12-4 | TGTGTCAGCAGTCTCCGACAGGGGCAGAACGCTGAAGCTTTCTTT | CVSSLRQGQNAEAFF
TRBJ2-1 | once | TRBD1 | TRBV15 | TGTGCCACCTGCCGGGACAGGGCCTACAATGAACAGTTCTTC | CATCRDRAYNEQFF
TRBJ2-7 | . | . | TRBV11-2 | TGTGCCAGCAGCCTGACGTACACTAACTACGAGCAGTACTTC | CASSLTYTNYEQYF
TRBJ2-2 | . | . | TRBV5-4 | TGTGCCAGCAGCCATGCCGACGGGAGAAGCACCGGGGAGCTGTTTTTT | CASSHADGRSTGELFF
TRBJ2-2 | . | . | TRBV20-1 | TGCAGTGATAGGGACGGAACCGGGGAGTTGTTTTTT | CSDRDGTGELFF
TRBJ1-1 | . | . | TRBV4-1 | TGCGCCAGCAGCCCGATCCCCATAGTTAGAGGCGACACTGAAGCTTTCTTT | CASSPIPIVRGDTEAFF
TRBJ2-7 | few | . | TRBV10-1 | TGCGCCAGCAGTGACCGCGCGGGGCTCTATGAGCAGTACTTC | CASSDRAGLYEQYF
TRBJ1-1 | . | TRBD1 | TRBV6-1 | TGTGCCAACAGTTGGACAGGGAAGGCTGAAACTTTCTTT | CANSWTGKAETFF
TRBJ2-2 | many | . | TRBV18 | TGTGCCAGCTCACGAGGGGCCGGGGAGCTGTTTTTT | CASSRGAGELFF
TRBJ2-7 | . | . | TRBV10-1 | TGCGTCAGCAGTGAGTCTTTCCGGACCTGGGAGCAGTACTTC | CVSSESFRTWEQYF
TRBJ1-2 | . | TRBD1 | TRBV6-1 | TGTGCCAGCAGTGAAAACAGGGGGCTGGGTGGCTACACCTTC | CASSENRGLGGYTF
TRBJ2-1 | . | TRBD2 | TRBV20-1 | TGCAGTGCCATAGACCCGGGACTAGCGGGATGCTATGAGCAGTTATTC | CSAIDPGLAGCYEQLF
TRBJ2-6 | . | . | TRBV4-1 | TGCGTCAGCACCCAAGATTCTGGGCCCAACGCCCTGACTTTC | CVSTQDSGPNALTF
TRBJ2-2 | . | TRBD1 | TRBV7-9 | TGTGCCAGCAGCTTAGGGTCCTGGGACAGGGACACTGGGGACCTGTTTTTT | CASSLGSWDRDTGDLFF
TRBJ2-1 | . | . | TRBV18 | TGTGTCAGCTCACCCTTTCTGGATGAGCAGTTCTTC | CVSSPFLDEQFF
TRBJ2-3 | once | . | TRBV6-1 | TGTGCCAGCAGTGAAGGTGTAACACTCCCCACAGACACGCAGTATTTT | CASSEGVTLPTDTQYF
TRBJ1-3 | . | TRBD1 | TRBV6-6 | TGTGCCAGTAGTTTTACCGGGACAGGGGGCTCTGGAATCACCATATATTTT | CASSFTGTGGSGITIYF
TRBJ2-3 | . | TRBD2 | TRBV29-1 | TGCAACGTGGTGTTAGCGGGAGCCCGCACAGATACGCAGTATTTT | CNVVLAGARTDTQYF
TRBJ2-1 | once | . | TRBV28 | TGTGCCAGCAGATCAGGGGGGTCCCGCGATGAGCAATTCTTC | CASRSGGSRDEQFF
TRBJ2-3 | . | TRBD2 | TRBV20-1 | TGCAGTGCCGCAGGGACTAGCGGGGACGCTAGCACAGATACGCAGTATTTT | CSAAGTSGDASTDTQYF
TRBJ2-3 | . | TRBD2 | TRBV12-3/TRBV12-4 | TGCGCCAGCAGACCGGCGACTAGCGGGATGAGAGCGTATACGCAGTATTTT | CASRPATSGMRAYTQYF
TRBJ1-6 | . | . | TRBV11-2 | TGTGCCAGCAGCTTTGATTCCGGACCTTATTCACCCCTCCACTTT | CASSFDSGPYSPLHF
TRBJ2-5 | many | TRBD1 | TRBV28 | TGTGCCAGCAGTTTATCCAGGGGGCAAGAGACCCAGTACTTC | CASSLSRGQETQYF
TRBJ1-2 | . | . | TRBV29-1 | TGCAGAGTTGAACGGGATCATAGCCAGTATGTCTACACCTTC | CRVERDHSQYVYTF
TRBJ2-7 | few | . | TRBV18 | TGTGCCAGCTCACCACAGGAGATGGGTATTGAGCAGTACTTC | CASSPQEMGIEQYF
TRBJ2-1 | . | . | TRBV29-1 | TGCAACGTTGAAGATTCCCAGCAGGAGGGTTACAATGAGCAGTTCTTC | CNVEDSQQEGYNEQFF
TRBJ2-1 | . | . | TRBV7-9 | TGTGCCAACACTCCCCTGGGAGATTGGGATGAGCAGTTCTTC | CANTPLGDWDEQFF